The clone carrying this TCR beta chain has a handful of counts. Its antigen is unidentified. The entry originates in a study of T-cell memory formation after mild COVID-19. Study details: TCR clusters showed largely donor specificity.

J gave up 6 bases and V 5 bases, and 7 bases lay outside the gene matches. The CDR3 runs 13 residues. Study conclusions and caveats: In second-wave clones peaking day 37, SARS-CoV-2 specificity remained unconfirmed.

Constant-segment primers served in 5'RACE that generated TCR alpha and TCR beta cDNA libraries bearing sample barcodes and UMIs. Each CDR3 protein gets one entry after TCRdb re-called the 5' RACE reads with MiXCR. The sample holds some 120,000 distinct CDR3 sequences, roughly 6.2% seen once. Sequencing used PBMCs or a T cell subset sorted from them (not recorded which). The chain uses TRBV12-3 or TRBV12-4 and TRBJ2-7; TRBD1 aligns across 7 bases. This TCR was sampled from an adult woman who had mild COVID-19 (a few samples of this study predate the infection). Cell type and time point are not known. The CDR3 loop reads CASSPRTGAEQYF. DNA for the CDR3: TGTGCCAGCAGTCCAAGAACAGGGGCCGAGCAGTACTTC.